The rows below give T cell receptor beta chains drawn from one sample of a study of cytomegalovirus exposure and HLA in healthy donors. Some clones are missing from TCRdb's copy, which holds only in-frame ones; the method was immunoSEQ multiplex PCR. This table has tens of thousands of clones, about three quarters appearing once. Sequencing was performed on PBMCs. The origin of the receptors is a man aged 40-50 years in good health and CMV-seronegative. Each CDR3 is given with its conserved first and last residue. D genes are given only for firm matches. Where a row states a size, it is once, few, many or the class of an expanded clone; other rows omit it.

V	size	D	J	CDR3	DNA
TRBV19	.	.	TRBJ1-5	CASSIVRVDSNQPQHF	TGTGCCAGTAGTATAGTTCGGGTGGATAGCAATCAGCCCCAGCATTTT
TRBV7-8	.	.	TRBJ2-5	CASSPNLGSQKETQYF	TGTGCCAGCAGCCCCAACCTCGGGAGCCAAAAAGAGACCCAGTACTTC
TRBV7-2	.	TRBD1	TRBJ2-1	CASSPGQDPYNEQFF	TGTGCCAGCAGCCCAGGACAGGATCCCTACAATGAGCAGTTCTTC
TRBV19	.	TRBD1	TRBJ1-5	CASRTTGESNQPQHF	TGTGCCAGTAGGACCACAGGGGAAAGCAATCAGCCCCAGCATTTT
TRBV5-1	.	TRBD1	TRBJ1-4	CASSFMQGEYEKLFF	TGCGCCAGCAGCTTCATGCAGGGGGAATATGAAAAACTGTTTTTT
TRBV2	.	TRBD1	TRBJ1-5	CASKPTGGVGQPQHF	TGTGCCAGCAAACCTACAGGGGGGGTGGGTCAGCCCCAGCATTTT
TRBV5-5	.	TRBD1	TRBJ1-1	CASSGDRDWKTEAFF	TGTGCCAGCAGCGGCGACAGGGATTGGAAGACTGAAGCTTTCTTT
TRBV6-1	.	.	TRBJ1-3	CASVQLLGGNTIYF	TGTGCCAGCGTACAGCTCCTGGGTGGAAACACCATATATTTT
TRBV5-6	.	.	TRBJ2-7	CASSRWETQVYEQYF	TGTGCCAGCAGCCGGTGGGAGACCCAGGTCTACGAGCAGTACTTC
TRBV6-5	.	TRBD1	TRBJ1-4	CASSVGQGVVWLFF	TGTGCCAGCAGCGTGGGACAGGGGGTGGTCTGGCTGTTTTTT
TRBV19	.	TRBD1	TRBJ2-7	CASKPGQGSYEQYF	TGTGCCAGTAAGCCGGGACAGGGGTCCTACGAGCAGTACTTC
TRBV7-9	.	TRBD1	TRBJ1-3	CSSSLTLTGHSGNTIYF	TGTTCCAGCAGCTTAACGTTGACAGGGCACTCTGGAAACACCATATATTTT
TRBV2	.	.	TRBJ2-5	CASRDRLGQETQYF	TGTGCCAGCAGGGATCGACTTGGTCAAGAGACCCAGTACTTC
TRBV19	.	.	TRBJ1-3	CATERGGSGNTIYF	TGTGCCACAGAGCGGGGGGGCTCTGGAAACACCATATATTTT
TRBV5-5	.	TRBD1	TRBJ1-3	CASSWGLKDRGGNTIYF	TGTGCCAGCAGCTGGGGACTTAAGGACAGGGGGGGAAACACCATATATTTT
TRBV5-6	.	.	TRBJ1-2	CASSLGQGNYGYTF	TGTGCCAGCAGCTTGGGGCAGGGGAACTATGGCTACACCTTC
TRBV15	once	.	TRBJ2-7	CATSRDTLRDPVYEQYF	TGTGCCACCAGCAGAGATACTTTGAGGGATCCCGTCTACGAGCAGTACTTC
TRBV7-9	.	.	TRBJ2-2	CSSSLVWRAANTGELFF	TGTTCCAGCAGCTTAGTTTGGAGGGCTGCGAACACCGGGGAGCTGTTTTTT
TRBV2	.	.	TRBJ2-3	CASARGTAATDTQYF	TGTGCCAGCGCCCGCGGGACAGCGGCCACAGATACGCAGTATTTT
TRBV9	.	.	TRBJ1-4	CASSVATNEKLFF	TGTGCCAGCAGCGTAGCGACTAATGAAAAACTGTTTTTT
TRBV6-5	.	TRBD1	TRBJ2-1	CASKRGQAFNEQFF	TGTGCCAGCAAGAGGGGACAGGCTTTCAATGAGCAGTTCTTC
TRBV7-8	.	.	TRBJ1-4	CASSFLGQLNEKLFF	TGTGCCAGCAGCTTTCTGGGGCAGCTGAATGAAAAACTGTTTTTT
TRBV11-2	.	TRBD1	TRBJ2-2	CASSPGGTGELFF	TGTGCCAGCAGCCCAGGGGGCACCGGGGAGCTGTTTTTT
TRBV14	.	TRBD1	TRBJ2-3	CASSHPLTGGADTQYF	TGTGCCAGCAGCCACCCTCTTACAGGGGGCGCAGATACGCAGTATTTT
TRBV2	.	TRBD1	TRBJ1-5	CASSGGSTGGPEPQHF	TGTGCCAGCAGTGGGGGAAGTACAGGGGGCCCGGAGCCCCAGCATTTT
TRBV28	.	TRBD1	TRBJ2-7	CASSTPTGGAYEQYF	TGTGCCAGCAGTACCCCGACAGGGGGTGCCTACGAGCAGTACTTC
TRBV5-1	.	.	TRBJ2-5	CASSSSTGSVETQYF	TGCGCCAGCAGCTCCTCGACGGGGAGTGTTGAGACCCAGTACTTC
TRBV28	.	.	TRBJ1-3	CASSARVLNTIYF	TGTGCCAGCAGTGCCAGGGTCTTAAACACCATATATTTT
TRBV18	.	.	TRBJ2-5	CASSPTGTPETQYF	TGTGCCAGCTCACCAACCGGGACACCGGAGACCCAGTACTTC
TRBV7-2	.	TRBD1	TRBJ1-3	CASSLGTGVSGNTIYF	TGTGCCAGCAGCTTGGGGACAGGAGTCTCTGGAAACACCATATATTTT
TRBV6-5	few	.	TRBJ1-1	CASSSRALNTEAFF	TGTGCCAGCAGTTCCAGGGCCTTGAACACTGAAGCTTTCTTT
TRBV5-5	.	TRBD1	TRBJ1-2	CASRVAGGTWYGYTF	TGTGCCAGTCGGGTGGCAGGGGGCACTTGGTATGGCTACACCTTC
TRBV5-6	few	.	TRBJ1-1	CASSSTLEAFF	TGTGCCAGCAGCTCAACACTAGAAGCTTTCTTT
TRBV5-1	.	TRBD2	TRBJ2-5	CASSLSAADLTSGRRAETQYF	TGCGCCAGCAGCTTATCCGCCGCAGACCTTACTAGCGGGAGGAGGGCAGAGACCCAGTACTTC
TRBV19	.	.	TRBJ2-7	CASSRGVDYEQYF	TGTGCCAGTAGCCGGGGTGTGGACTACGAGCAGTACTTC
TRBV19	.	TRBD1	TRBJ1-2	CASTRDSFPYGYTF	TGTGCCAGTACTCGGGACAGCTTTCCTTATGGCTACACCTTC
TRBV6-1	medium-sized	TRBD1	TRBJ1-4	CASSVGQGVVWLFF	TGTGCCAGCAGCGTGGGACAGGGGGTGGTCTGGCTGTTTTTT
TRBV28	.	.	TRBJ2-7	CASSLIYYEQYF	TGTGCCAGCAGTCTCATCTACTACGAGCAGTACTTC
TRBV5-4	.	TRBD2	TRBJ2-2	CASSQRTSGVYTGELFF	TGTGCCAGCAGCCAGAGGACTAGCGGGGTGTACACCGGGGAGCTGTTTTTT
TRBV2	.	.	TRBJ2-3	CASSELSDTQYF	TGTGCCAGCAGTGAACTCAGTGATACGCAGTATTTT
TRBV19	once	TRBD2	TRBJ2-5	CASSMLAGGGPETQYF	TGTGCCAGTAGTATGCTGGCGGGGGGGGGCCCGGAGACCCAGTACTTC
TRBV28	.	.	TRBJ2-7	CASSLSRPGIGFYEQYF	TGTGCCAGCAGTTTAAGTCGCCCGGGTATCGGGTTTTACGAGCAGTACTTC
TRBV6-5	.	.	TRBJ2-7	CASRTGYEQYF	TGTGCCAGCAGAACAGGATACGAGCAGTACTTC
TRBV10-3	.	TRBD2	TRBJ2-7	CAISDWAGGPTYEQYF	TGTGCCATCAGTGATTGGGCGGGAGGACCAACCTACGAGCAGTACTTC
TRBV6-5	.	.	TRBJ1-6	CASRAHNSPLHF	TGTGCCAGCAGGGCCCATAATTCACCCCTCCACTTT
TRBV23-1	few	.	TRBJ1-2	CASPGAGGYTF	TGCGCCAGCCCCGGAGCAGGGGGCTACACCTTC
TRBV27	.	.	TRBJ2-7	CATRLHQGGYEQYF	TGTGCCACCCGGCTTCACCAAGGCGGCTACGAGCAGTACTTC
TRBV2	few	.	TRBJ1-1	CASRLPNTEAFF	TGTGCCAGCAGGCTACCGAACACTGAAGCTTTCTTT
TRBV27	.	TRBD2	TRBJ2-7	CASSLRDMGTGGIPYEQYF	TGTGCCAGCAGTTTGAGGGATATGGGGACGGGGGGGATCCCCTACGAGCAGTACTTC
TRBV18	.	TRBD1	TRBJ1-1	CASSPPGGQRIVNEAFF	TGTGCCAGCTCACCACCTGGGGGACAGAGAATCGTTAACGAAGCTTTCTTT